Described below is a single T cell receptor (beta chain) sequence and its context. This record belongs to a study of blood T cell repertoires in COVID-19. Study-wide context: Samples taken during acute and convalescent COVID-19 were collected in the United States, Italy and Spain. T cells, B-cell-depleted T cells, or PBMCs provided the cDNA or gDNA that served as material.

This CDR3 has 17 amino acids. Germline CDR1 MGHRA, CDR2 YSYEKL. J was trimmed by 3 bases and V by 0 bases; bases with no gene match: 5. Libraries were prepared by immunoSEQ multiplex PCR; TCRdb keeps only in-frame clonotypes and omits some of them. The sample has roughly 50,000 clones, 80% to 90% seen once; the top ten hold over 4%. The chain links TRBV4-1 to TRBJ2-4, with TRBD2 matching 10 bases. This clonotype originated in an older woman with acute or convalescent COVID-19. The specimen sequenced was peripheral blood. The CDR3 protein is CASSQDELAGIKNIQYF. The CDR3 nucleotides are TGCGCCAGCAGCCAAGATGAACTAGCGGGGATCAAAAACATTCAGTACTTC.